This T cell receptor beta chain was profiled in a study of CD8+ T cells in alopecia areata. In the study overall: It was oral tofacitinib, at 5 to 10 mg twice daily, that treated patients received. For treated patients, severity scores reflected the percentage of scalp area affected.

Sequencing relied on a cDNA template that was reverse transcribed from extracted RNA. The method was immunoSEQ multiplex PCR; TCRdb's version includes in-frame clones alone and lacks a portion of them. The sample has about 210,000 clones, around 43% seen once. V dropped 8 bases and J dropped 4; count of bases not matched to a gene: 8. The CDR3 spans 15 residues. CDR1 and CDR2 (germline): PRHDT, FYEKMQ (reference sequence). Indicated treatment: oral pan-JAK inhibitor, 5-10 mg twice daily. This clone was counted only a few times. Its antigen remains unknown. The study's findings and limits: Lesional scalp exceeded normal scalp in clonality, especially in alopecia totalis/universalis.

J is TRBJ2-2 and V is TRBV13, with 9 bases aligning to TRBD1. The sample in question was CD4+ T cells sorted from blood, obtained at approximately week 37, from a patient treated with tofacitinib. The receptor was derived from a human donor with alopecia areata. The CDR3 loop reads CASRDRVGGTGELFF. The CDR3 DNA reads as TGTGCCAGCCGGGACAGGGTGGGAGGCACCGGGGAGCTGTTTTTT.